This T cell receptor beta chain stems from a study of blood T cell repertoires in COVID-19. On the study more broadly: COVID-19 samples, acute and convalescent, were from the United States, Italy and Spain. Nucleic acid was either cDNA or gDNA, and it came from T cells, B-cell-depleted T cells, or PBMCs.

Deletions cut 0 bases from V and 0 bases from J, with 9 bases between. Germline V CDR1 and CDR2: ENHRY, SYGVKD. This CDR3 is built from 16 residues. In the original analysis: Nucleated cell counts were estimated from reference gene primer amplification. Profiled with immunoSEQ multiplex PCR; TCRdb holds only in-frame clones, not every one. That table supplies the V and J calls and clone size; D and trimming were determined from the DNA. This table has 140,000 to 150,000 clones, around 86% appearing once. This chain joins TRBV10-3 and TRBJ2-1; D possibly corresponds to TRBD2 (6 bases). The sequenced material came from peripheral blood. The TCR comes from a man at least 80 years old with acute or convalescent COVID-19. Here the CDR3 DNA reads TGTGCCATCAGTGAGTCTATCGGGAGCTCCTACAATGAGCAGTTCTTC. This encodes CAISESIGSSYNEQFF.